This TCR beta chain is drawn from a study of blood T cell repertoires in COVID-19. For the study at large: Donors in the United States, Italy and Spain gave samples during acute or convalescent COVID-19. T cells, B-cell-depleted T cells, or PBMCs provided the cDNA or gDNA that served as material.

V was pared by 5 bases and J by 1 base, with 14 bases between. The CDR3 sequence is 15 residues long. Germline V gene lookup returns CDR1 SGHTA and CDR2 FQGNSA. Authors' processing steps: Reference gene primer amplification gave estimated nucleated cell counts. Method: immunoSEQ multiplex PCR; TCRdb's copy keeps in-frame clones and lacks some. V and J calls and clone size are copied from that table; D and trimming were computed from the DNA. The sample gives about 120,000 clones, approximately 71% of which show up once; 7.9% is in the top ten. The rearrangement uses TRBV7-2 and TRBJ1-1; possible D gene TRBD1, 6 bases. This TCR derives from a human donor in a cohort sampled during active COVID-19. Sequenced input: peripheral blood. CDR3 nucleotides: TGTGCCAGCAGCCCCTTGACAGGAGGGAACACTGAAGCTTTCTTT. It yields the protein CASSPLTGGNTEAFF.